This T cell receptor (beta chain) was sequenced in a study of T cells after yellow fever vaccination. In the study overall: In the case of low-cell-number fractions, SMART-Seq v4 Ultra Low Input was used for preparation. Study conclusions and caveats: Detected again after the booster were most primary-vaccination clones, at 95% to 98% CD4 and approximately 85% CD8.

TCRdb ran MiXCR on the 5' RACE reads and lists one entry per CDR3 protein. The sample has fewer than 450,000 distinct CDR3 sequences, 7% to 10% seen once. In its sample, this clonotype was seen a few times. The antigen remains undetermined. The CDR3 covers 14 residues. Germline CDR1 is SGHTA and CDR2 is FQGNSA. Trimming left V 1 base short and J 4 bases short, with 10 bases between. The source is a man aged 18 to 30 who received the YFV17D yellow fever vaccine. The sample consisted of PBMCs, taken roughly 45 days after the first yellow fever vaccination. V gene TRBV7-2 combines with J gene TRBJ2-5; D remains unclear. The CDR3 bases are TGTGCCAGCAGCTTAGAAGTTAGGCGAGAGACCCAGTACTTC. Translation gives CASSLEVRRETQYF. The full variable domain, rest sourced from reference TRBV7-2 and TRBJ2-5, is GAGVSQSPSNKVTEKGKDVELRCDPISGHTALYWYRQSLGQGLEFLIYFQGNSAPDKSGLPSDRFSAERTGGSVSTLTIQRTQQEDSAVYLCASSLEVRRETQYFGPGTRLLVL.